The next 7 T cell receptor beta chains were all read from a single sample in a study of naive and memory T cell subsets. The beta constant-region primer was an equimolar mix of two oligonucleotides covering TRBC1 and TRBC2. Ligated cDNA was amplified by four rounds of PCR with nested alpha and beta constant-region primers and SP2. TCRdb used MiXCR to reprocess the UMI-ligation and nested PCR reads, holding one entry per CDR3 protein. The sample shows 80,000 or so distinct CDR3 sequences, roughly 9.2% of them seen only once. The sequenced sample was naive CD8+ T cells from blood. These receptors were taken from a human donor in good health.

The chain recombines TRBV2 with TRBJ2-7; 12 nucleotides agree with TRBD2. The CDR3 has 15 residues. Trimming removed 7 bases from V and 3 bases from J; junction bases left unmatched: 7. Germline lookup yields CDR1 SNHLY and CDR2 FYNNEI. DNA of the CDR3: TGTGCCAGCATATCGATACTAGCGGGAGGCTACGAGCAGTACTTC. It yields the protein CASISILAGGYEQYF.

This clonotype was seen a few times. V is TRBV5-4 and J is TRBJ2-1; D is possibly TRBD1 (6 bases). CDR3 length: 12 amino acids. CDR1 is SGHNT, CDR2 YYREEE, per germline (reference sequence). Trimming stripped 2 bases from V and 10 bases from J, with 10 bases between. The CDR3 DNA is TGTGCCAGCAGCTTCGGACAGCGCGAGCAGTTCTTC. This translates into CASSFGQREQFF.

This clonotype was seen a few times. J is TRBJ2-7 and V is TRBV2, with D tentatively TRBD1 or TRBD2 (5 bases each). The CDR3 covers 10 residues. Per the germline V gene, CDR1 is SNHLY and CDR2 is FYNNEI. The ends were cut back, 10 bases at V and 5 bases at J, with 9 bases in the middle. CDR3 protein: CATRGDEQYF. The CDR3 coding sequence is TGTGCCACCCGGGGCGACGAGCAGTACTTC.

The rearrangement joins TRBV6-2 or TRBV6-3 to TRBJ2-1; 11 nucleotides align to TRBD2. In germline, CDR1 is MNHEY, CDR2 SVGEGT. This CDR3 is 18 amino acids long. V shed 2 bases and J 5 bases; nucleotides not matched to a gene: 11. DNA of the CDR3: TGTGCCAGCAGTTACCCAGGACTAGCGGGTGGCGTTGACAATGAGCAGTTCTTC. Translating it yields CASSYPGLAGGVDNEQFF.

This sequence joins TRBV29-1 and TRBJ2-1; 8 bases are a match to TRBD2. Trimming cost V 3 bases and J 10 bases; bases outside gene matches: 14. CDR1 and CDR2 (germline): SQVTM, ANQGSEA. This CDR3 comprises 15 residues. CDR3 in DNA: TGCAGCGTTGATGGTAGGGTGCGCCGGGGGGGGGAGCAGTTCTTC. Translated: CSVDGRVRRGGEQFF.

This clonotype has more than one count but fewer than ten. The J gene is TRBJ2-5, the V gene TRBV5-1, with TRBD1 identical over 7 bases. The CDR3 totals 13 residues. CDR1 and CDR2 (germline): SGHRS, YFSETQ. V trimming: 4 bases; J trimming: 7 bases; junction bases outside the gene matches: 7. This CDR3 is CASSGDSPRTQYF. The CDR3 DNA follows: TGCGCCAGCAGCGGGGACAGCCCCAGGACCCAGTACTTC.

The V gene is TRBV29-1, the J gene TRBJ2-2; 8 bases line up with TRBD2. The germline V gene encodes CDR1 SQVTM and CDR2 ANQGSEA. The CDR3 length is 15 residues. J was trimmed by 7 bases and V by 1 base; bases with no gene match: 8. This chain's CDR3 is CSVEGRAGDSGELFF. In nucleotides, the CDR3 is TGCAGCGTTGAAGGGAGAGCGGGAGATAGCGGGGAGCTGTTTTTT.